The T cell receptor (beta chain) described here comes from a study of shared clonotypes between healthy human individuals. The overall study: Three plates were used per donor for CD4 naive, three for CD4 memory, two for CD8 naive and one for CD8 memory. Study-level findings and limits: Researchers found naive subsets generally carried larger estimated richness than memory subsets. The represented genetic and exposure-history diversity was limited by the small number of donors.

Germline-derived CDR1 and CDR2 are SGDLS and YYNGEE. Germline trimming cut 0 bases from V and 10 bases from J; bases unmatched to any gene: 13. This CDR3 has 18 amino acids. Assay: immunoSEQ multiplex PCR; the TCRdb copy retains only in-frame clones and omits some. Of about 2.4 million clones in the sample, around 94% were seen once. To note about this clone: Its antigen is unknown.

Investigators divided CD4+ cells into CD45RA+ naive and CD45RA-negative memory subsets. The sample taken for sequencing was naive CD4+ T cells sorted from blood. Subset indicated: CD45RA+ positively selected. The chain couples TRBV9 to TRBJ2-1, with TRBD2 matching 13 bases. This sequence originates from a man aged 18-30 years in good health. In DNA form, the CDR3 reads TGTGCCAGCAGCGTAGGTACTAGCGGGAGGGATTGGCCTAGGGAGCAGTTCTTC. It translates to CASSVGTSGRDWPREQFF.